This entry features one TCR beta chain sequence. The antigen is not known. This record belongs to a study of cytomegalovirus exposure and HLA in healthy donors. The study, taken as a whole, reports: According to an earlier analysis, most TCR beta V segments yielded productive rearrangements about 87% or about 30% of the time. The only immune exposure information that was available was CMV serostatus. The authors later found TCR association rates varying by HLA locus, with DRB1 most and HLA-C fewest. It was reported that TCR beta sequences correctly inferred the HLA-A and HLA-B alleles for most subjects.

PCR primers comprised 60 Vbeta and 13 Jbeta primers. Here immunoSEQ multiplex PCR was the method, and the copy in TCRdb shows in-frame clones only, minus some. The sample yields about 160,000 clones, roughly 80% seen once. The sequenced sample was PBMCs. The source of this sequence is a female donor in good health and CMV-seronegative.

CDR3 sequence (DNA): TGTGCCACCAGCAGAGACCGGGACAGAATTAACGCGGAGACCCAGTACTTC. As protein: CATSRDRDRINAETQYF. The chain employs TRBV15 and TRBJ2-5; TRBD1 matches 7 bases. V shed 0 bases and J 5 bases; nucleotides not matched to a gene: 12. Per germline, CDR1 LNHNV and CDR2 YYDKDF (reference sequence). The CDR3 is 17 residues long. The full variable domain, completed using reference TRBV15 and TRBJ2-5, is DAMVIQNPRYQVTQFGKPVTLSCSQTLNHNVMYWYQQKSSQAPKLLFHYYDKDFNNEADTPDNFQSRRPNTSFCFLDIRSPGLGDTAMYLCATSRDRDRINAETQYFGPGTRLLVL.